A single sample gave rise to the 21 T cell receptor beta chains below, sequenced in a study of shared clonotypes between healthy human individuals. Clones were read by immunoSEQ multiplex PCR, and TCRdb kept only the in-frame ones, dropping some. Of around 700,000 clones listed, around 72% are singletons. Material: memory CD4+ T cells sorted from blood. Subset specified: CD45RA-negative fraction. These receptor sequences come from a woman between 25 and 40 years old in good health.

The V gene is TRBV6-6, the J gene TRBJ1-2, with a possible D match to TRBD1 (6 bases). CDR1 is MNHNY, CDR2 SVGAGI, per germline (reference sequence). Trimming removed 5 bases at V and 4 bases at J, with 11 bases between. CDR3 length: 13 residues. Written as DNA, the CDR3 is TGTGCCAGCAGTGGGGGCGGTATCTATGGCTACACCTTC. It translates to CASSGGGIYGYTF.

This chain links TRBV27 with TRBJ1-5; 8 bases map to TRBD1. J lost 0 bases, V lost 5 bases, and 18 bases had no gene match. The CDR3 is 20 residues long. In germline, CDR1 is MNHEY, CDR2 SMNVEV (reference sequence). The CDR3 here is CASSVQGAKNKFNSNQPQHF. CDR3 DNA: TGTGCCAGCAGTGTCCAGGGGGCGAAGAACAAATTCAATAGCAATCAGCCCCAGCATTTT.

This chain uses TRBV6-5 with TRBJ1-2, with D maybe TRBD1 (5 bases). This CDR3 comprises 14 residues. Trimming cost V 5 bases and J 4 bases, with 14 bases left between them. The germline CDR1 and CDR2 sequences are MNHEY and SVGAGI. This chain's CDR3 is CASSRAGDAYGYTF. The CDR3 coding sequence is TGTGCCAGCAGTCGAGCTGGGGACGCCTATGGCTACACCTTC.

A single count supports this clone. This chain uses TRBV9 with TRBJ1-5, with D perhaps TRBD1 (6 bases). V lost 4 bases to trimming and J lost 3 bases, with 11 bases between them. The CDR3 totals 14 residues. Germline V CDR1 and CDR2: SGDLS, YYNGEE. CDR3 DNA sequence: TGTGCCAGCAGCCCGGGACACAACAATCAGCCCCAGCATTTT. Its translation: CASSPGHNNQPQHF.

The chain links TRBV7-2 to TRBJ2-3; 7 positions match TRBD2. V lost 4 bases, J lost 5 bases, and 0 bases stayed unmatched. The CDR3 consists of 12 residues. Germline V CDR1 and CDR2: SGHTA, FQGNSA. In DNA form, the CDR3 reads TGTGCCAGCAGCTCTAGCGGAGATACGCAGTATTTT. It encodes CASSSSGDTQYF.

This clone was picked up a small number of times. The V and J genes are TRBV7-7 and TRBJ2-2; D gene uncertain. V gave up 8 bases and J gave up 6 bases, with 16 bases separating them. The CDR3 extends over 14 amino acids. The germline V gene has CDR1 SSHAT and CDR2 FNYEAQ (reference sequence). CDR3 region: CASGTLQESGELFF. The CDR3 DNA reads as TGTGCCAGCGGCACATTGCAGGAATCCGGGGAGCTGTTTTTT.

This sequence joins TRBV7-9 and TRBJ2-7; TRBD1 aligns across 7 bases. Germline V CDR1 and CDR2: SEHNR, FQNEAQ (reference sequence). With V trimmed by 3 bases and J by 3 bases, 5 bases remained unmatched. The CDR3 spans 14 residues. The CDR3 region is CASSFADRNYEQYF. CDR3 bases: TGTGCCAGCAGCTTCGCGGACAGGAACTACGAGCAGTACTTC.

The J gene is TRBJ1-2, the V gene TRBV28; D not resolved. This CDR3 contains 14 residues. Trimming left V 6 bases short and J 8 bases short, with 19 bases between. Germline V gene lookup returns CDR1 MDHEN and CDR2 SYDVKM. The DNA of the CDR3 is TGTGCCAGCAGCCTTAAATTGGGGAGGAGGGGCTACACCTTC. It encodes CASSLKLGRRGYTF.

The chain employs TRBV5-1 and TRBJ2-2; D ambiguous. This CDR3 has 15 amino acids. In germline, CDR1 is SGHRS, CDR2 YFSETQ. V gave up 0 bases and J gave up 0 bases, with 6 bases separating them. The CDR3: CASSLDRSNTGELFF. The DNA for the CDR3 is TGCGCCAGCAGCTTGGACAGATCGAACACCGGGGAGCTGTTTTTT.

The genes are TRBV4-2 and TRBJ2-6; possibly TRBD1 for D (6 bases). Trimming stripped 2 bases from V and 2 bases from J, with 13 bases between. Germline lookup yields CDR1 LGHNA and CDR2 YNFKEQ. The CDR3 is 17 amino acids. This CDR3 reads CASSQNPAGAGANVLTF. DNA for the CDR3: TGTGCCAGCAGCCAAAACCCTGCAGGGGCTGGGGCCAACGTCCTGACTTTC.

The chain has TRBV4-2 and TRBJ2-5, with TRBD2 as a possible D gene (6 bases). The length of the CDR3 is 15 residues. Trimming shortened V by 5 bases and J by 0 bases, and 13 bases separated the two germline ends. Looked up from germline, CDR1 is LGHNA and CDR2 is YNFKEQ. The CDR3 is CASSVSAGNQETQYF. CDR3 sequence (DNA): TGTGCCAGCAGCGTCTCGGCGGGAAACCAAGAGACCCAGTACTTC.

This rearrangement joins TRBV7-8 to TRBJ2-7; 10 bases match TRBD1. The V gene's germline CDR1 is SGHVS and CDR2 FQNEAQ. V shed 5 bases and J 3 bases; nucleotides not matched to a gene: 7. This CDR3 has 15 residues. CDR3 in DNA: TGTGCCAGCAGCGCGGGACAGGGGCTACTCTACGAGCAGTACTTC. Encoded protein: CASSAGQGLLYEQYF.

The chain uses TRBV5-1 and TRBJ2-7, with 8 bases identical to TRBD1. In germline, CDR1 is SGHRS, CDR2 YFSETQ. This CDR3 spans 14 amino acids. The V gene end was trimmed by 6 bases and the J gene end by 5 bases; junction bases not matched to a gene: 10. This CDR3 reads CASNLGQADNEQYF. The CDR3 DNA sequence: TGCGCCAGCAACCTGGGACAGGCCGATAACGAGCAGTACTTC. The full variable domain, with the rest looked up from reference TRBV5-1 and TRBJ2-7, is KAGVTQTPRYLIKTRGQQVTLSCSPISGHRSVSWYQQTPGQGLQFLFEYFSETQRNKGNFPGRFSGRQFSNSRSEMNVSTLELGDSALYLCASNLGQADNEQYFGPGTRLTVT.

The genes are TRBV7-3 and TRBJ2-2, with 7 bases identical to TRBD1. The junction had 6 bases not matched to a gene; V was cut back by 4 bases and J by 4 bases. Germline V gene lookup returns CDR1 SGHTA and CDR2 FQGTGA. The CDR3 length is 15 residues. The CDR3 DNA follows: TGTGCCAGCAGCTCAAGACAGGGCGCCACCGGGGAGCTGTTTTTT. It is translated as CASSSRQGATGELFF.

The chain links TRBV4-1 to TRBJ2-7; a possible D gene is TRBD1 (5 bases). The CDR3 runs 17 residues. Germline V gene data show CDR1 as MGHRA and CDR2 as YSYEKL. The germline V and J ends were trimmed by 3 bases and 3 bases, with 21 bases remaining between them. The CDR3, as DNA: TGCGCCAGCAGCCAGCGAGTGCGCCTAGACAGAAACTACGAGCAGTACTTC. This gives the protein CASSQRVRLDRNYEQYF.

The rearrangement joins TRBV5-1 to TRBJ1-4; D gene ambiguous. Germline V CDR1 and CDR2: SGHRS, YFSETQ. The germline V and J ends were trimmed by 0 bases and 7 bases, with 10 bases remaining between them. The CDR3 spans 14 residues. The chain's CDR3 is CASSLGTRSEKLFF. The CDR3 region has the DNA TGCGCCAGCAGCTTGGGTACTCGGAGTGAAAAACTGTTTTTT.

Note on this clone: Other DNA sequences in this specimen translate into the identical CDR3. The chain links TRBV5-1 to TRBJ1-1; D perhaps matches TRBD1 (5 bases). Trimming shortened V by 4 bases and J by 4 bases, and 11 bases separated the two germline ends. CDR1 SGHRS and CDR2 YFSETQ come from the germline V gene. This CDR3 region has 13 residues. Here the CDR3 reads CASSGTGGTEAFF. The CDR3 coding sequence is TGCGCCAGCAGCGGCACGGGGGGCACTGAAGCTTTCTTT.

The gene calls are TRBV5-1 and TRBJ2-2; no definite D call. Looked up from germline, CDR1 is SGHRS and CDR2 is YFSETQ. Trimming took off 3 bases at V and 0 bases at J, with 9 bases between the two ends. CDR3 size: 15 residues. CDR3 sequence: CASSSSGPNTGELFF. The CDR3, as DNA: TGCGCCAGCAGCTCCTCCGGGCCGAACACCGGGGAGCTGTTTTTT.

The chain joins TRBV5-1 to TRBJ2-1; D may be TRBD2 (6 bases). The V gene's germline CDR1 is SGHRS and CDR2 YFSETQ. Trimming shortened V by 1 base and J by 3 bases, and 8 bases separated the two germline ends. The CDR3 runs to 14 residues. This CDR3 reads CASSLPSDYNEQFF. CDR3 coding DNA: TGCGCCAGCAGCTTGCCTAGCGACTACAATGAGCAGTTCTTC.

This chain connects TRBV29-1 to TRBJ2-3, with 10 bases lining up with TRBD2. The CDR3 has 15 amino acids. With 3 bases clipped from V and 6 bases from J, the junction kept 9 bases outside the gene matches. Germline values: CDR1 SQVTM, CDR2 ANQGSEA. CDR3 nucleotide sequence: TGCAGCGTTGATGACCGGAGCGGGAGGGCTGATACGCAGTATTTT. Translated, it gives CSVDDRSGRADTQYF.

The J gene is TRBJ1-4, the V gene TRBV5-4; TRBD1 matches 8 bases. V was clipped by 3 bases and J by 11 bases; unmatched bases: 12. The CDR3 is 15 amino acids. Germline CDR1 reads SGHNT; CDR2 reads YYREEE (reference sequence). This CDR3 reads CASSSGQDLAGKLFF. CDR3 coding DNA: TGTGCCAGCAGCTCGGGACAGGACCTCGCTGGGAAACTGTTTTTT.